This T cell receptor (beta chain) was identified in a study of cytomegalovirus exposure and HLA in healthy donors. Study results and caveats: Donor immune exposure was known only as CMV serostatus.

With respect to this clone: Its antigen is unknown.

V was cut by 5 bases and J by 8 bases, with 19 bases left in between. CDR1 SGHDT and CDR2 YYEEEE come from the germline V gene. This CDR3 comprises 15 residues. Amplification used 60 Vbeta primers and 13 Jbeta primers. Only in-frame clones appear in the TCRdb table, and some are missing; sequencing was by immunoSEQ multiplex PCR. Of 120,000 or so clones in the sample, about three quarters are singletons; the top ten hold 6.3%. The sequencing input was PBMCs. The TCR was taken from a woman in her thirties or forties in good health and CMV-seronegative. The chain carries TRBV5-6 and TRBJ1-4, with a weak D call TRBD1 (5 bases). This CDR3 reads CASSQEGRLAEKLFF. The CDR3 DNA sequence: TGTGCCAGCAGTCAGGAGGGGAGGTTAGCGGAAAAACTGTTTTTT.